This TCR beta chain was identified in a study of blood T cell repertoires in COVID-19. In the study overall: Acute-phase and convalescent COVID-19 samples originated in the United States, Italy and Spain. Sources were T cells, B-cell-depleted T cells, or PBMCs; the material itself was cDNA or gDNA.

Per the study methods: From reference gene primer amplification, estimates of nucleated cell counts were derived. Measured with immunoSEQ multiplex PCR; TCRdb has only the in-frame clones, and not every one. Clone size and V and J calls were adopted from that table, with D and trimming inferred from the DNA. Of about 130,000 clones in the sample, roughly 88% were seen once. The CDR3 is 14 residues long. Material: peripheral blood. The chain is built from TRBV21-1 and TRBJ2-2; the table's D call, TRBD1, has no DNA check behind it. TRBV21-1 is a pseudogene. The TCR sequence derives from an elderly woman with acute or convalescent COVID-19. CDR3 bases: TGTGCCAGCAGCGGCAGGGGAGAGACCGGGGAGCTGTTTTTT. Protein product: CASSGRGETGELFF.